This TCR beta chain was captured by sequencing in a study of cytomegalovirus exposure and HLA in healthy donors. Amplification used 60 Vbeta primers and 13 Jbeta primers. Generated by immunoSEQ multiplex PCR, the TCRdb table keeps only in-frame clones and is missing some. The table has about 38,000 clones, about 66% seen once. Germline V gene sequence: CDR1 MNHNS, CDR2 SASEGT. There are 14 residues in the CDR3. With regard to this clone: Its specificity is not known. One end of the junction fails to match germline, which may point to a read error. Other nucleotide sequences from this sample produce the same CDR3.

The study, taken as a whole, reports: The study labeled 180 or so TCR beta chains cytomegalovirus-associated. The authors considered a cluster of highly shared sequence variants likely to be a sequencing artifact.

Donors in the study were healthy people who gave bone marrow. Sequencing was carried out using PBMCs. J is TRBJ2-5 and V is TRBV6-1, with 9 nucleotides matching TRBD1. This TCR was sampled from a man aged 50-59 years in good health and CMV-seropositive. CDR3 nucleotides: TGTGCCAGCAGTGAGAGGACAGGGGCGAAGACTCAGTACTTC. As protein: CASSERTGAKTQYF.